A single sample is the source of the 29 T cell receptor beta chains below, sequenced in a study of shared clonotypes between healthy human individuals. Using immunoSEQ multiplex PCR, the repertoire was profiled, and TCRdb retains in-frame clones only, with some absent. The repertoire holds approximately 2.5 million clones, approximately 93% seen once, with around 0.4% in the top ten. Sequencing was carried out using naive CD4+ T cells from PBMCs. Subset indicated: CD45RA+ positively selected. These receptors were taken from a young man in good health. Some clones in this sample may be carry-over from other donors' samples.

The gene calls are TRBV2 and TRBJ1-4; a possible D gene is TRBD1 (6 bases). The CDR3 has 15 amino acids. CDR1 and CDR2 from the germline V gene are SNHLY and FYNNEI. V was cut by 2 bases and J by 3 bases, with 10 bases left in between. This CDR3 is CASSELGAANEKLFF. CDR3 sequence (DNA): TGTGCCAGCAGTGAATTGGGGGCAGCTAATGAAAAACTGTTTTTT.

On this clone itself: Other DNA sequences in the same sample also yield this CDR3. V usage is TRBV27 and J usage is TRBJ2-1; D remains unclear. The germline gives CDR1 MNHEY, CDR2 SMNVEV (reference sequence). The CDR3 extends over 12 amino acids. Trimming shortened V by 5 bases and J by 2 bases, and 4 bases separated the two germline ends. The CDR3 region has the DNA TGTGCCAGCAGTCGCCCCTACAATGAGCAGTTCTTC. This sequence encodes CASSRPYNEQFF.

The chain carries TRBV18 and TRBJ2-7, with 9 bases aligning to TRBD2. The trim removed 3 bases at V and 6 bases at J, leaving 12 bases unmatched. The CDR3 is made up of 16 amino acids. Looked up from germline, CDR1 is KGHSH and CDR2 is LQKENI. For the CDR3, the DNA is TGTGCCAGCTCACCGGCGGCGGGAGGGCCGGGGGGCGAGCAGTACTTC. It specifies CASSPAAGGPGGEQYF.

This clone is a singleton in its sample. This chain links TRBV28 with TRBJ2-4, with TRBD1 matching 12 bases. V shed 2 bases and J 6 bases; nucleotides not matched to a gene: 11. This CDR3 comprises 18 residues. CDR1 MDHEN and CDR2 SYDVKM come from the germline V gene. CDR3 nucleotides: TGTGCCAGCAGTTTAGGGGGGACAGGGGGCGGATTCCTAAACATTCAGTACTTC. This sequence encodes CASSLGGTGGGFLNIQYF.

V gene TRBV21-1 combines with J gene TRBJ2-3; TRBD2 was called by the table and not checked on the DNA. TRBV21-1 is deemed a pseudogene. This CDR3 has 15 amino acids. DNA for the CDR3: TGTGCCAGCAGCCTACCCGGGAATCACACAGATACGCAGTATTTT. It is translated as CASSLPGNHTDTQYF.

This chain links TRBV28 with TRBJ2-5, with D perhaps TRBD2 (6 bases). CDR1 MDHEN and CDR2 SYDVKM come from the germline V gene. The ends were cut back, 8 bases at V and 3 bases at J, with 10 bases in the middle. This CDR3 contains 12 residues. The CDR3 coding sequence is TGTGCCAGCGGGGACTTTAAAGAGACCCAGTACTTC. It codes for CASGDFKETQYF.

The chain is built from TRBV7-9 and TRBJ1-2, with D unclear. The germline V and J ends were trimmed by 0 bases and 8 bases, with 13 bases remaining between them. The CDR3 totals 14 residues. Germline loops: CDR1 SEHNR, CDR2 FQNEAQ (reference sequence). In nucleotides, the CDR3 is TGTGCCAGCAGCTTAGCTACCCCACCGGACGGCTACACCTTC. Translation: CASSLATPPDGYTF.

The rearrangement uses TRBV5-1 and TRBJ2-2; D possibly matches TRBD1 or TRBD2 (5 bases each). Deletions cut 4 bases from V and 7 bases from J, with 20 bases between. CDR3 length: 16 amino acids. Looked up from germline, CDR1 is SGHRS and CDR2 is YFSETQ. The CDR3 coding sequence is TGCGCCAGCAGCACCACTAGTAGAGCTGGGGGCGGGGAGCTGTTTTTT. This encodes CASSTTSRAGGGELFF.

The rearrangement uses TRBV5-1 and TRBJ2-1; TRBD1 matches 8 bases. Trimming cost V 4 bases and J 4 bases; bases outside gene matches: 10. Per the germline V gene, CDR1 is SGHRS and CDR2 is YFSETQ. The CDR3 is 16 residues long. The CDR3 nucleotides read TGCGCCAGCAGCCATCAGGGGGCCACGGGATACAATGAGCAGTTCTTC. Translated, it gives CASSHQGATGYNEQFF.

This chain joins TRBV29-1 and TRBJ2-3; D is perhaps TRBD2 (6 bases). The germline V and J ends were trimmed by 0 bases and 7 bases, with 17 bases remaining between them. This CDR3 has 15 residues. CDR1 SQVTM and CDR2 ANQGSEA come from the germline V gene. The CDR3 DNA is TGCAGCGTTGAAGATTTGGGCGGGGTGGCGTATACGCAGTATTTT. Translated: CSVEDLGGVAYTQYF.

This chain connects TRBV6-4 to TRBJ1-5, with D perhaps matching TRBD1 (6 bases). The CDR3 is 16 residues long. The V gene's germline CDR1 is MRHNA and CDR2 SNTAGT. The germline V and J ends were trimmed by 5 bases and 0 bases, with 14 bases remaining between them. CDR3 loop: CASSRRGQYSNQPQHF. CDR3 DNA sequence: TGTGCCAGCAGTCGCAGGGGCCAGTATAGCAATCAGCCCCAGCATTTT.

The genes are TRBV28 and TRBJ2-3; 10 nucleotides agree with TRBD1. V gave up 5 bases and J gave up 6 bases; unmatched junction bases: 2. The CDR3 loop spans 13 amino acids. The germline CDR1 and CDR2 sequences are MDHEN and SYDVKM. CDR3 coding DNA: TGTGCCAGCAGTCGGACAGGGGGGGATACGCAGTATTTT. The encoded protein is CASSRTGGDTQYF.

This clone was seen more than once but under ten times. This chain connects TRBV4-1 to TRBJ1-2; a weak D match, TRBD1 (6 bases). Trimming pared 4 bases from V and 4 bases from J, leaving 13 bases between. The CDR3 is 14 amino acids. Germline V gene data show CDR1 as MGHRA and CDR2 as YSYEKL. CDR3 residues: CASSRPDRIYGYTF. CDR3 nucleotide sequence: TGCGCCAGCAGCCGCCCTGACAGGATCTATGGCTACACCTTC.

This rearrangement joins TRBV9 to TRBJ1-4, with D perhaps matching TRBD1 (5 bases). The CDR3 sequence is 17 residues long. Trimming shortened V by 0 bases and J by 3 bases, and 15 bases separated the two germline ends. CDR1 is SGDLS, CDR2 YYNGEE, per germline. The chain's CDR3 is CASSVGRGSTANEKLFF. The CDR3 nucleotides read TGTGCCAGCAGCGTAGGGCGGGGCTCAACTGCTAATGAAAAACTGTTTTTT.

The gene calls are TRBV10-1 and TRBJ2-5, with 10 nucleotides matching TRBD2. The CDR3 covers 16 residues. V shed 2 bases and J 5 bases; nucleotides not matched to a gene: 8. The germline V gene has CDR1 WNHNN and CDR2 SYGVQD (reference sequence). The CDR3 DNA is TGCGCCAGCAGTGAGATGTCTAGCGGGAGTCGCGAGACCCAGTACTTC. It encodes CASSEMSSGSRETQYF.

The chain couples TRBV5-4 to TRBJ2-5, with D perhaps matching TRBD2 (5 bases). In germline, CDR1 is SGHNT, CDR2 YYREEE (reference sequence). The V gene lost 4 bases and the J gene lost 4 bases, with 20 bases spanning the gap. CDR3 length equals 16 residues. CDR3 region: CASSVGLLEPTETQYF. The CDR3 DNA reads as TGTGCCAGCAGCGTGGGCCTACTAGAACCCACAGAGACCCAGTACTTC.

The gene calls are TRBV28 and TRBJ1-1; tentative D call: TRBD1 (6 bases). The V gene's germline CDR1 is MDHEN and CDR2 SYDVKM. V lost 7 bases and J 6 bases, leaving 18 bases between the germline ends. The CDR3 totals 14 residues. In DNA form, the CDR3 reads TGTGCCAGCACTGCTGGGGGCAATCTCCCTGAAGCTTTCTTT. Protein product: CASTAGGNLPEAFF.

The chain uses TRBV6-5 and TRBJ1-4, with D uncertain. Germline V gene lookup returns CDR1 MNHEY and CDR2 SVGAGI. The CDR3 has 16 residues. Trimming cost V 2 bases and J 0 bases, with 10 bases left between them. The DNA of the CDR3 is TGTGCCAGCAGTTACCAACTGCCGGCAACTAATGAAAAACTGTTTTTT. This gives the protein CASSYQLPATNEKLFF.

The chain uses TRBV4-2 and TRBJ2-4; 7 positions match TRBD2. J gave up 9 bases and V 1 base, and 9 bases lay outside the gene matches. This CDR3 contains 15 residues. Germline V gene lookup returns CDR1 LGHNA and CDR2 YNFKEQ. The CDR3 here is CASSQGSSGVTIQYF. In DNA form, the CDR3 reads TGTGCCAGCAGCCAAGGCTCTAGCGGTGTAACCATTCAGTACTTC.

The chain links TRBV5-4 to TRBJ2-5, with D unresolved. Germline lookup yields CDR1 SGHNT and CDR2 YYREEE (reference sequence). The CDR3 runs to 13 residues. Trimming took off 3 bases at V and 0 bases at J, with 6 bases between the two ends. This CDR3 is CASSSQYQETQYF. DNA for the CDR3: TGTGCCAGCAGCTCCCAGTACCAAGAGACCCAGTACTTC. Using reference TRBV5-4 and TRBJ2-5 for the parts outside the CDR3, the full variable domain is ETGVTQSPTHLIKTRGQQVTLRCSSQSGHNTVSWYQQALGQGPQFIFQYYREEENGRGNFPPRFSGLQFPNYSSELNVNALELDDSALYLCASSSQYQETQYFGPGTRLLVL.

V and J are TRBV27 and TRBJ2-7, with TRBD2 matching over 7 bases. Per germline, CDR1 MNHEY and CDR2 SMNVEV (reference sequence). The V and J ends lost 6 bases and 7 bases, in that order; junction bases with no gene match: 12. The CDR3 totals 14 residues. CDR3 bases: TGTGCCAGCAGCAAACCGGGGGGTCCTAGAGAGCAGTACTTC. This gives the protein CASSKPGGPREQYF.

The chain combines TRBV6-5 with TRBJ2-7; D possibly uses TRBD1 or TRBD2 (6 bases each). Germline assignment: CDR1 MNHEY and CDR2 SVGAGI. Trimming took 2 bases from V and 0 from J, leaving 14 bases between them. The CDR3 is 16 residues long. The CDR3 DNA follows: TGTGCCAGCAGTTACCAAGGGGGACTTGACTCCTACGAGCAGTACTTC. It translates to CASSYQGGLDSYEQYF.

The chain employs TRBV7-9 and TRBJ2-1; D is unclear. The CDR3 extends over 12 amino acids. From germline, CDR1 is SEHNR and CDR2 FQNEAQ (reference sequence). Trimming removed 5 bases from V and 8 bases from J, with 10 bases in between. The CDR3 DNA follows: TGTGCCAGCAGCCCTTGGGTCGATGAGCAGTTCTTC. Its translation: CASSPWVDEQFF.

Here the CDR3 DNA reads TGTGCCAGCAGTTCTTTTGGTCAGGGAGGTCTTAAGCCCCAGCATTTT. This sequence encodes CASSSFGQGGLKPQHF. The chain uses TRBV6-5 and TRBJ1-5; possible D gene TRBD1, 5 bases. The ends were cut back, 4 bases at V and 8 bases at J, with 21 bases in the middle. The length of the CDR3 is 16 residues. Germline V gene lookup returns CDR1 MNHEY and CDR2 SVGAGI.

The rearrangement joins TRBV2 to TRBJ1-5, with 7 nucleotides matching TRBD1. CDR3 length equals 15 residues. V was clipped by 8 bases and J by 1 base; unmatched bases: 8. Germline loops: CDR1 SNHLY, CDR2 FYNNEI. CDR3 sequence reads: CASSAGGLSNQPQHF. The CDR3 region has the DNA TGTGCCAGCTCGGCAGGGGGTTTAAGCAATCAGCCCCAGCATTTT.

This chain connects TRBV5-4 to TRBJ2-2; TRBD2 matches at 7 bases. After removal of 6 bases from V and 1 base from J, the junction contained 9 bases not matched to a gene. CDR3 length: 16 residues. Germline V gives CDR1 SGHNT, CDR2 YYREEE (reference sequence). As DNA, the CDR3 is TGTGCCAGCATGATCGCGGGAGCGGAGAACACCGGGGAGCTGTTTTTT. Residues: CASMIAGAENTGELFF.

Here the CDR3 reads CAWSAGYYEQYF. CDR3 nucleotides: TGTGCCTGGAGCGCGGGATACTACGAGCAGTACTTC. This chain links TRBV30 with TRBJ2-7; perhaps TRBD2 as D (6 bases). The CDR3 sequence is 12 residues long. Trimming cost V 3 bases and J 3 bases, with 9 bases left between them. Germline V gene sequence: CDR1 GTSNPN, CDR2 SVGIG (reference sequence).

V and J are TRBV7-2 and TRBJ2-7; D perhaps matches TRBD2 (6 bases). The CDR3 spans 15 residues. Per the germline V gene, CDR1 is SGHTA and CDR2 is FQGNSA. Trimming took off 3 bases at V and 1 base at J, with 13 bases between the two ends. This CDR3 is CASSFDGLLSYEQYF. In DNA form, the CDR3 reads TGTGCCAGCAGCTTCGACGGACTACTGTCCTACGAGCAGTACTTC.

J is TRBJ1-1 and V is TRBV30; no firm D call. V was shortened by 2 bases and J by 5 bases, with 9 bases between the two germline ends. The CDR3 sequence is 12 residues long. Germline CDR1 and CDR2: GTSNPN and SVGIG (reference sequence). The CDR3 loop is CAWSLSGTEAFF. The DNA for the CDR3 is TGTGCCTGGAGTCTATCGGGGACTGAAGCTTTCTTT.